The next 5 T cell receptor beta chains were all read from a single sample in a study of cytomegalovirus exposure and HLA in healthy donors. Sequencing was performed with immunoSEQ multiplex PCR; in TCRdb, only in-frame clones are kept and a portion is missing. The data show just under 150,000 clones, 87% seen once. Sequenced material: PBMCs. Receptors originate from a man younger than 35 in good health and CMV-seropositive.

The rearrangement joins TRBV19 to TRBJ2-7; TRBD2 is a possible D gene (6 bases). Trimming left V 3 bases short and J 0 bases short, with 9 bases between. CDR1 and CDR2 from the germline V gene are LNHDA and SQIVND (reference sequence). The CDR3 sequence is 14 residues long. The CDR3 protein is CASSISGSSYEQYF. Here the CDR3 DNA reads TGTGCCAGTAGTATCTCCGGGAGCTCCTACGAGCAGTACTTC. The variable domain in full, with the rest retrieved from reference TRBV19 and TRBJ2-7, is DGGITQSPKYLFRKEGQNVTLSCEQNLNHDAMYWYRQDPGQGLRLIYYSQIVNDFQKGDIAEGYSVSREKKESFPLTVTSAQKNPTAFYLCASSISGSSYEQYFGPGTRLTVT.

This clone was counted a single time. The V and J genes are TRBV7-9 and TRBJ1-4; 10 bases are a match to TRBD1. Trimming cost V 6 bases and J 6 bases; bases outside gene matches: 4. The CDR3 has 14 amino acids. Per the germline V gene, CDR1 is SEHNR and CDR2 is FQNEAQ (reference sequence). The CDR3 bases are TGTGCCAGCAGGGGGACAGGGGACGATGAAAAACTGTTTTTT. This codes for CASRGTGDDEKLFF.

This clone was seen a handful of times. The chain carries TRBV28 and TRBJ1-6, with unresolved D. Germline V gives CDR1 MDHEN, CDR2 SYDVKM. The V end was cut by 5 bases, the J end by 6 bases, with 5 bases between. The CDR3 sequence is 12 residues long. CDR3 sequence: CASSPFNSPLHF. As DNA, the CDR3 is TGTGCCAGCAGTCCCTTTAATTCACCCCTCCACTTT. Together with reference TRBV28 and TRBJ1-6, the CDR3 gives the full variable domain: DVKVTQSSRYLVKRTGEKVFLECVQDMDHENMFWYRQDPGLGLRLIYFSYDVKMKEKGDIPEGYSVSREKKERFSLILESASTNQTSMYLCASSPFNSPLHFGNGTRLTVT.

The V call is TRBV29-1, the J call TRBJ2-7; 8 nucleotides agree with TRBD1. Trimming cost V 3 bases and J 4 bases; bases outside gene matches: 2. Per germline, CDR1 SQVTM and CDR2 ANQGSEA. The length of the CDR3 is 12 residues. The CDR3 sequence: CSVEGQEYEQYF. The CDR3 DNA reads TGCAGCGTTGAGGGACAGGAGTACGAGCAGTACTTC.

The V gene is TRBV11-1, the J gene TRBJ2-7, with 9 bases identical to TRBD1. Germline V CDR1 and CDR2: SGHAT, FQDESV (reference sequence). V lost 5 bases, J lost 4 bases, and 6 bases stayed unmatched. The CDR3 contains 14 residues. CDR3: CASSRTGDLYEQYF. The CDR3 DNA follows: TGTGCCAGCAGCCGGACAGGGGATTTGTACGAGCAGTACTTC.